This TCR beta chain was recovered during a study of T cell changes during pregnancy in multiple sclerosis. This CDR3 is built from 15 residues. Germline CDR1 is SGHNT and CDR2 is YENEEA. V was clipped by 4 bases and J by 1 base; unmatched bases: 1. This clone occurred once. Some clones are missing from TCRdb's copy, which holds only in-frame ones; the method was immunoSEQ multiplex PCR. This sample has roughly 80,000 clones, with 92% found just once. The starting material was peripheral blood, obtained before pregnancy. The chain employs TRBV11-3 and TRBJ2-2; TRBD1 matches 9 bases. The sequence came from a female donor with multiple sclerosis, enrolled in a pregnancy study. The CDR3 sequence: CASSSGQGNTGELFF. CDR3 nucleotide sequence: TGTGCCAGCAGCTCGGGACAGGGGAACACCGGGGAGCTGTTTTTT. The full variable domain, its missing parts supplied by reference TRBV11-3 and TRBJ2-2, is EAGVVQSPRYKIIEKKQPVAFWCNPISGHNTLYWYLQNLGQGPELLIRYENEEAVDDSQLPKDRFSAERLKGVDSTLKIQPAELGDSAVYLCASSSGQGNTGELFFGEGSRLTVL.